This is a list of T cell receptor beta chains from one sample in a study of blood T cell repertoires in COVID-19. TCRdb keeps only in-frame clones here, not all; method: immunoSEQ multiplex PCR. The sample lists about 190,000 clones; 70% to 90% were seen once. Sequenced input: peripheral blood. The receptors derive from a woman between 70 and 85 years old with active or convalescent COVID-19. Each CDR3 is given with its conserved first and last residue. D genes are given only for firm matches. For some rows the clone size is stated as once, few or many, or as a class when expanded; others skip it.

d_call cdr3_length clone_size j_call v_call cdr3_nt cdr3_aa
. 14 . TRBJ2-7 TRBV28 TGTGCCAGCAGACCGGGGTTAAGGTTATACGAGCAGTACTTC CASRPGLRLYEQYF
TRBD1 14 once TRBJ1-1 TRBV30 TGTGCCTCTAGACCGGGACAGGTGAACACTGAAGCTTTCTTT CASRPGQVNTEAFF
. 13 . TRBJ1-3 TRBV6-1 TGTGCCAGCAGTGAAGCTCAGGGCCCCATTCGCGATTTT CASSEAQGPIRDF
. 20 . TRBJ1-5 TRBV24-1 TGTGCCACCAGTGCCCGACCCGGGAACCTACTCGGCGGGGAGGATCAGCCCCAGCATTTT CATSARPGNLLGGEDQPQHF
. 12 . TRBJ1-5 TRBV20-1 TGCAGTGCTAGTGCCGGCAATCAGCCCCAGCATTTT CSASAGNQPQHF
. 13 once TRBJ1-6 TRBV6-5 TGTGCCAGCAATCAGGGGAATAATTCACCCCTCCACTTT CASNQGNNSPLHF
. 13 . TRBJ2-7 TRBV29-1 TGCAGCGTTGCTGGACAGCGGGGATACGAGCAGTACTTC CSVAGQRGYEQYF
. 15 . TRBJ1-3 TRBV5-6 TGTGCCAGCAGCTTCGGGAGGAGCTCTGGAAACACCATATATTTT CASSFGRSSGNTIYF
. 15 . TRBJ1-4 TRBV6-5 TGTGCCAGCAGTCCCCTTGCAGTGCTTAATGAAAAACTGTTTTTT CASSPLAVLNEKLFF
TRBD1 16 . TRBJ1-5 TRBV4-2 TGTGCCAGCAGCCAAGATGCGGGGACAGGGGCACAGCCCCAGCATTTT CASSQDAGTGAQPQHF
. 16 . TRBJ2-7 TRBV6-6 TGTGCCAGCAGACGATCAAGACGTGACAGTTCCTACGAGCAGTACTTC CASRRSRRDSSYEQYF
TRBD2 17 . TRBJ2-2 TRBV12-5 TGTGCTAGTGGTTTGGAGAGACTAGCGGGAGTCACCGGGGAGCTGTTTTTT CASGLERLAGVTGELFF
. 13 . TRBJ2-7 TRBV13 TGTGCCAGCAGCCGGGTCGAAACTGGCGAGCAGTACTTC CASSRVETGEQYF
. 15 . TRBJ2-2 TRBV29-1 TGCAGCGTTAAACCGGACAATTCGAACACCGGGGAGCTGTTTTTT CSVKPDNSNTGELFF
. 12 . TRBJ2-3 TRBV7-8 TGTGCCAGCAGCTTAGAAGCCTATACGCAGTATTTT CASSLEAYTQYF
TRBD2 14 . TRBJ2-1 TRBV2 TGTGCCAGCCTTGGGACTAGGGATGGGTATGAGCAGTTCTTC CASLGTRDGYEQFF
. 14 . TRBJ2-2 TRBV7-9 TGTGCCAGCAGCTTAGTTTCCGACACCGGGGAGCTGTTTTTT CASSLVSDTGELFF
. 16 . TRBJ2-7 TRBV6-5 TGTGCCAGCAGTTCGCCCCCTGGGACTTTGTCCTACGAGCAGTACTTC CASSSPPGTLSYEQYF
. 14 . TRBJ2-2 TRBV11-2 TGTGCCAGCAGCCTCGGACACCGCACCGGGGAGCTGTTTTTT CASSLGHRTGELFF
. 16 . TRBJ2-5 TRBV5-1 TGCGCCAGCAGCTTGGGGCCAGCGCTCCGTACGAAGACCCAGTACTTC CASSLGPALRTKTQYF
. 14 . TRBJ1-1 TRBV5-1 TGCGCCAGCACCCGAGTCCAGGGAGGCACTGAAGCTTTCTTT CASTRVQGGTEAFF
. 14 . TRBJ1-4 TRBV19 TGTGCCAGTAGTTGGTCAAACTCGGGTGAAAAACTGTTTTTT CASSWSNSGEKLFF
. 13 . TRBJ2-3 TRBV2 TGTGCCAGCAGAGAACCCGCCGGGGATACGCAGTATTTT CASREPAGDTQYF
TRBD2 13 few TRBJ2-3 TRBV11-3 TGTGCCAGCCAGGGACTACCGACAGATACGCAGTATTTT CASQGLPTDTQYF
TRBD1 16 . TRBJ2-7 TRBV4-2 TGTGCCAGCAGCCAAGAGGGGACAGGGATTTTCTACGAGCAGTACTTC CASSQEGTGIFYEQYF
. 16 . TRBJ2-3 TRBV15 TGTGCCACCAGCACCAGCCGCGGTCCATACACAGATACGCAGTATTTT CATSTSRGPYTDTQYF
TRBD1 14 . TRBJ1-3 TRBV7-2 TGTGCCAGCAGCTGGGACAGGGCTGGAAACACCATATATTTT CASSWDRAGNTIYF
. 16 . TRBJ2-2 TRBV21-1 TGTGCCAGCAGCAAAGAAAGGGCAGGGGATCTCGGGGAGCTGTTTTTT CASSKERAGDLGELFF
. 14 once TRBJ2-7 TRBV6-1 TGTGCCAGCAGTGAAGCCGCCCAGGGACTCAAGCAGTACTTC CASSEAAQGLKQYF
. 13 once TRBJ2-7 TRBV27 TGTGCCAGCAGCCTGGAGCCCCTCTCCGAGCAGTACTTC CASSLEPLSEQYF
TRBD1 17 . TRBJ2-7 TRBV2 TGTGCCAGCAGTGAAGACGAAAGGGACAGGCACTCTTACGAGCAGTACTTC CASSEDERDRHSYEQYF
. 16 . TRBJ1-1 TRBV5-1 TGCGCCAGCAGCCATTTAAGAGGAGCGGTCCACACTGAAGCTTTCTTT CASSHLRGAVHTEAFF
. 15 . TRBJ2-3 TRBV5-1 TGCGCCAGCAGGCAAACGGGACACCCCACAGATACGCAGTATTTT CASRQTGHPTDTQYF
. 15 . TRBJ1-2 TRBV6-5 TGTGCCAGCACCCCTCGCAGGGCAGGGGATGGTGGCTACACCTTC CASTPRRAGDGGYTF
TRBD1 14 . TRBJ2-5 TRBV27 TGTGCCAGCAGTTTGACAGGGGGCGCAGAGACCCAGTACTTC CASSLTGGAETQYF
. 13 once TRBJ2-2 TRBV29-1 TGCAGCGTTCCCCTCCCCGCCAGGGGGGAGCTGTTTTTT CSVPLPARGELFF